This TCR beta chain is from a study of blood T cell repertoires in COVID-19. The wider study: Researchers got acute and convalescent COVID-19 samples from the United States, Italy and Spain. T cells, B-cell-depleted T cells, or PBMCs supplied cDNA or gDNA.

CDR3 length: 15 residues. In germline, CDR1 is LGHDT, CDR2 YNNKEL (reference sequence). The V end was cut by 6 bases, the J end by 7 bases, with 19 bases between. In the original processing: It was from reference gene primer amplification that nucleated cell counts were estimated. TCRdb keeps only in-frame clones here, not all; method: immunoSEQ multiplex PCR. Clonal size and the V and J genes are those of that table, whereas D and trimming came from the DNA. Among a few hundred thousand clones listed, around 92% were seen once. The clonotype was recovered from a man in his forties or fifties with acute or convalescent COVID-19. The chain recombines TRBV3-1 (or the pseudogene TRBV3-2) with TRBJ2-1; tentative D call: TRBD1 (8 bases). Sample: peripheral blood. CDR3 region: CASRQMDREGNEQFF. CDR3 in DNA: TGTGCCAGCAGGCAAATGGACAGGGAGGGAAATGAGCAGTTCTTC.